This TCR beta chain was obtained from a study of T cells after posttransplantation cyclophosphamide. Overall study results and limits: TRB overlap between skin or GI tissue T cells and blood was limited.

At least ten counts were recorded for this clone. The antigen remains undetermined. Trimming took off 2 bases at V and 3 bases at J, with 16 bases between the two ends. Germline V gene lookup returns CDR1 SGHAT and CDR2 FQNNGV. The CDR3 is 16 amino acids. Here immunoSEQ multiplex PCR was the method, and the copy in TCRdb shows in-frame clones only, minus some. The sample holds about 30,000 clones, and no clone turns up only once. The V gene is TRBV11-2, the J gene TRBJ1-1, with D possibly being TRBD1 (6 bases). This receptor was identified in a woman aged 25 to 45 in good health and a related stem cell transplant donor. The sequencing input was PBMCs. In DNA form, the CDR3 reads TGTGCCAGCAGCTTATCCCTCAGGGGTCTCGACACTGAAGCTTTCTTT. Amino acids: CASSLSLRGLDTEAFF.